The 30 T cell receptor beta chains listed next were all sequenced from one sample in a study of control samples from healthy donors and cancer patients. Produced via immunoSEQ multiplex PCR; TCRdb's table is partial and in-frame only. The sample contains around 100,000 clones, roughly 87% of which appear only once. Material: blood. The receptors come from a woman aged 50 to 60 in good health.

The CDR3 sequence: CASSPGLAGNEQFF. The CDR3 DNA reads as TGTGCCAGCAGTCCCGGACTGGCTGGGAATGAGCAGTTCTTC. The chain joins TRBV27 to TRBJ2-1; D is perhaps TRBD2 (5 bases). Germline-derived CDR1 and CDR2 are MNHEY and SMNVEV (reference sequence). V lost 5 bases and J 7 bases, leaving 15 bases between the germline ends. CDR3 length: 14 amino acids.

The rearrangement links TRBV19 to TRBJ1-2; TRBD1 is a possible D gene (6 bases). Trimming took 4 bases from V and 1 from J, leaving 13 bases between them. CDR1 and CDR2 (germline): LNHDA, SQIVND (reference sequence). The CDR3 is 15 amino acids. CDR3 nucleotide sequence: TGTGCCAGTAGTACGACAGGCCCCCTTAACTATGGCTACACCTTC. It encodes CASSTTGPLNYGYTF.

This chain connects TRBV2 to TRBJ2-7; D gene uncertain. In germline, CDR1 is SNHLY, CDR2 FYNNEI. V lost 2 bases and J 7 bases, leaving 6 bases between the germline ends. The CDR3 length is 11 residues. The CDR3 coding sequence is TGTGCCAGCAGTGAAACTTGGGAGCAGTACTTC. It specifies CASSETWEQYF.

In this sample, this clone turned up once. J is TRBJ2-2 and V is TRBV7-2; D remains unclear. Trimming took off 1 base at V and 15 bases at J, with 15 bases between the two ends. The germline V gene encodes CDR1 SGHTA and CDR2 FQGNSA. The CDR3 spans 13 residues. The CDR3 region is CASSLGLTSQVFF. Written as DNA, the CDR3 is TGTGCCAGCAGCTTAGGTCTGACAAGTCAGGTGTTTTTT. The whole variable domain, remainder taken from reference TRBV7-2 and TRBJ2-2, is GAGVSQSPSNKVTEKGKDVELRCDPISGHTALYWYRQSLGQGLEFLIYFQGNSAPDKSGLPSDRFSAERTGGSVSTLTIQRTQQEDSAVYLCASSLGLTSQVFFGEGSRLTVL.

The chain employs TRBV9 and TRBJ2-5; a weak D match, TRBD2 (5 bases). The CDR3 runs 14 residues. CDR1 is SGDLS and CDR2 is YYNGEE in the germline V gene. The germline V and J ends were trimmed by 0 bases and 4 bases, with 10 bases remaining between them. Written as DNA, the CDR3 is TGTGCCAGCAGCGTAGGGCTAGCCTCAGAGACCCAGTACTTC. This sequence encodes CASSVGLASETQYF.

DNA for the CDR3: TGTGCCACCAGCAGACCTCCCAGGTGGGGCGAGCAGTACTTC. It yields the protein CATSRPPRWGEQYF. The rearrangement joins TRBV15 to TRBJ2-7, with no clear D. The V gene lost 2 bases and the J gene lost 6 bases, with 14 bases spanning the gap. Germline CDR1 LNHNV, CDR2 YYDKDF (reference sequence). This CDR3 spans 14 amino acids.

This clone was counted between two and nine times. This CDR3 reads CASSTPVGNTEAFF. The CDR3 DNA sequence: TGTGCCAGCAGCACCCCCGTCGGGAACACTGAAGCTTTCTTT. This chain links TRBV3-1 (or the pseudogene TRBV3-2) with TRBJ1-1, with no clear D. V was shortened by 5 bases and J by 1 base, with 11 bases between the two germline ends. The CDR3 sequence is 14 residues long. The germline gives CDR1 LGHDT, CDR2 YNNKEL (reference sequence).

This clone has only a few counts. The chain links TRBV4-3 to TRBJ2-1; D is possibly TRBD2 (6 bases). V lost 5 bases and J 1 base, leaving 15 bases between the germline ends. The germline V gene has CDR1 LGHNA and CDR2 YSLEER. The CDR3 runs to 16 residues. CDR3 in DNA: TGCGCCAGCAGCAAAATACTCGGGACTTCCTACAATGAGCAGTTCTTC. The encoded protein is CASSKILGTSYNEQFF.

CDR3 sequence reads: CASSLRLGGKNYEQYF. The CDR3 coding sequence is TGTGCCAGCAGCTTAAGGCTAGGGGGGAAGAATTACGAGCAGTACTTC. This sequence joins TRBV7-8 and TRBJ2-7, with D perhaps matching TRBD1 or TRBD2 (6 bases each). V was cut by 2 bases and J by 4 bases, with 18 bases left in between. The germline gives CDR1 SGHVS, CDR2 FQNEAQ. CDR3 length: 16 amino acids. Full variable domain (outside the CDR3, taken from reference TRBV7-8 and TRBJ2-7): GAGVSQSPRYKVAKRGQDVALRCDPISGHVSLFWYQQALGQGPEFLTYFQNEAQLDKSGLPSDRFFAERPEGSVSTLKIQRTQQEDSAVYLCASSLRLGGKNYEQYFGPGTRLTVT.

This sequence joins TRBV18 and TRBJ2-2, with 10 bases identical to TRBD1. The V gene end was trimmed by 6 bases and the J gene end by 7 bases; junction bases not matched to a gene: 8. The CDR3 is 15 amino acids. CDR1 and CDR2 (germline): KGHSH, LQKENI. CDR3 sequence: CASSQGQGGVGELFF. Written as DNA, the CDR3 is TGTGCCAGCTCCCAAGGACAGGGGGGCGTCGGGGAGCTGTTTTTT.

The chain couples TRBV2 to TRBJ2-1; possibly TRBD2 for D (6 bases). Between the trimmed V and J ends, which lost 8 bases and 5 bases, there was a span of 16 bases. The CDR3 sequence is 14 residues long. CDR1 SNHLY and CDR2 FYNNEI come from the germline V gene. DNA for the CDR3: TGTGCCAGCTGGGTTGGGGGGTATGACAATGAGCAGTTCTTC. Its protein product is CASWVGGYDNEQFF.

The chain combines TRBV7-6 with TRBJ2-3, with 7 bases that match TRBD2. Per the germline V gene, CDR1 is SGHVS and CDR2 is FNYEAQ. Trimming at V came to 5 bases and at J to 6 bases, leaving 5 bases not matched to a gene. The CDR3 totals 13 residues. This chain's CDR3 is CASSPGRRDTQYF. CDR3 DNA sequence: TGTGCCAGCAGCCCCGGGAGGAGGGATACGCAGTATTTT.

This clone has more than one count but fewer than ten. The chain couples TRBV6-5 to TRBJ2-1, with D perhaps TRBD2 (5 bases). Trimming removed 7 bases from V and 0 bases from J, with 10 bases in between. The germline V gene has CDR1 MNHEY and CDR2 SVGAGI. The CDR3 is made up of 14 amino acids. The CDR3 bases are TGTGCCAGCACGAGGGAACCCTCCTACAATGAGCAGTTCTTC. Translating gives CASTREPSYNEQFF.

Comment on this clone: This clone may be a read error of a much larger clone one base away. The same CDR3 is also encoded by other DNA sequences in this sample. This rearrangement joins TRBV6-4 to TRBJ2-2; 13 positions match TRBD2. Germline values: CDR1 MRHNA, CDR2 SNTAGT. The CDR3 spans 15 residues. The CDR3 here is CASSGLAGETGELFF. In nucleotides, the CDR3 is TGTGCTAGCAGTGGACTAGCGGGAGAGACCGGGGAGCTGTTTTTT.

The rearrangement joins TRBV18 to TRBJ1-3; D gene ambiguous. CDR1 KGHSH and CDR2 LQKENI come from the germline V gene. Between the trimmed V and J ends, which lost 5 bases and 0 bases, there was a span of 8 bases. The CDR3 is made up of 14 amino acids. CDR3 in DNA: TGTGCCAGCTCAATCCAAGACTCTGGAAACACCATATATTTT. Its translation is CASSIQDSGNTIYF. Combining the CDR3 with reference TRBV18 and TRBJ1-3 gives the whole variable domain NAGVMQNPRHLVRRRGQEARLRCSPMKGHSHVYWYRQLPEEGLKFMVYLQKENIIDESGMPKERFSAEFPKEGPSILRIQQVVRGDSAAYFCASSIQDSGNTIYFGEGSWLTVV.

The rearrangement links TRBV28 to TRBJ2-1; D could derive from TRBD1 or TRBD2 (5 bases each). This CDR3 comprises 14 residues. V lost 7 bases to trimming and J lost 1 base, with 11 bases between them. Germline CDR1 reads MDHEN; CDR2 reads SYDVKM. CDR3 nucleotides: TGTGCCAGCACCGGGACGGGGTCCTACAATGAGCAGTTCTTC. Translation: CASTGTGSYNEQFF.

The chain carries TRBV3-1 (or the pseudogene TRBV3-2) and TRBJ1-4, with a possible D match to TRBD1 (6 bases). Germline CDR1 reads LGHDT; CDR2 reads YNNKEL (reference sequence). This CDR3 has 13 residues. V dropped 7 bases and J dropped 10 bases, with 16 bases sitting between them. The CDR3 nucleotides are TGTGCCAGCAAGGGGGACGATCCTGGAAAACTGTTTTTT. Protein product: CASKGDDPGKLFF.

This chain connects TRBV6-6 to TRBJ2-7; D may be TRBD1 (6 bases). Germline values: CDR1 MNHNY, CDR2 SVGAGI (reference sequence). Trimming cost V 8 bases and J 2 bases, with 10 bases left between them. This CDR3 region has 12 residues. In nucleotides, the CDR3 is TGTGCCAGCTCGGACAGAACCTACGAGCAGTACTTC. Protein sequence: CASSDRTYEQYF.

V is TRBV25-1 and J is TRBJ2-2; no clear D gene. With 3 bases removed from V and 7 bases from J, the gap between germline ends came to 9 bases. Looked up from germline, CDR1 is MGHDK and CDR2 is SYGVNS. The CDR3 has 13 residues. The CDR3 coding sequence is TGTGCCAGCAGTGATTCGGCCGTCGGGGAGCTGTTTTTT. This sequence encodes CASSDSAVGELFF.

This chain joins TRBV10-1 and TRBJ2-5; D possibly corresponds to TRBD2 (5 bases). The V gene's germline CDR1 is WNHNN and CDR2 SYGVQD (reference sequence). The CDR3 sequence is 14 residues long. V was cut by 0 bases and J by 5 bases, with 10 bases left in between. For the CDR3, the DNA is TGCGCCAGCAGTGAGTCAGGGAGCAGTGAGACCCAGTACTTC. Its translation: CASSESGSSETQYF.

The genes are TRBV5-6 and TRBJ1-5; D possibly corresponds to TRBD1 (5 bases). V lost 0 bases and J lost 6, with 7 bases in between. CDR3 length equals 13 residues. Germline V gene lookup returns CDR1 SGHDT and CDR2 YYEEEE. The CDR3 sequence is CASSLARVQPQHF. As DNA, the CDR3 is TGTGCCAGCAGCTTGGCCAGGGTTCAGCCCCAGCATTTT. The full variable domain, in which reference TRBV5-6 and TRBJ1-5 provide the parts outside the CDR3, is DAGVTQSPTHLIKTRGQQVTLRCSPKSGHDTVSWYQQALGQGPQFIFQYYEEEERQRGNFPDRFSGHQFPNYSSELNVNALLLGDSALYLCASSLARVQPQHFGDGTRLSIL.

This rearrangement joins TRBV7-2 to TRBJ2-1; D is unresolved. Germline V gene lookup returns CDR1 SGHTA and CDR2 FQGNSA. V was cut by 6 bases and J by 10 bases, with 16 bases left in between. This CDR3 is built from 13 residues. The CDR3 nucleotides are TGTGCCAGCAGTCGCAACTGGGCACGGGAGCAGTTCTTC. Residues: CASSRNWAREQFF.

This chain uses TRBV9 with TRBJ1-1, with D tentatively TRBD1 (5 bases). Germline-derived CDR1 and CDR2 are SGDLS and YYNGEE. The CDR3 has 16 residues. V lost 3 bases and J lost 5, with 20 bases in between. CDR3 coding DNA: TGTGCCAGCAGCGCCGGCTTAGCAGGGAAGTCAACTGAAGCTTTCTTT. This encodes CASSAGLAGKSTEAFF.

The V gene is TRBV25-1, the J gene TRBJ1-1; no firm D call. The CDR3 runs 11 residues. V was shortened by 7 bases and J by 7 bases, with 10 bases between the two germline ends. Germline V gene data show CDR1 as MGHDK and CDR2 as SYGVNS. The DNA of the CDR3 is TGTGCCAGCACTTCTCTCAGTGAAGCTTTCTTT. It yields the protein CASTSLSEAFF.

This clone was seen a single time. The chain has TRBV30 and TRBJ1-2; D unclear. Per the germline V gene, CDR1 is GTSNPN and CDR2 is SVGIG (reference sequence). V was clipped by 2 bases and J by 1 base, with 8 bases between them. The length of the CDR3 is 13 residues. The CDR3: CAWSIGFNYGYTF. The CDR3 region has the DNA TGTGCCTGGAGTATTGGCTTTAACTATGGCTACACCTTC.

This sequence joins TRBV6-5 and TRBJ1-5, with D unclear. Germline V gene sequence: CDR1 MNHEY, CDR2 SVGAGI. This CDR3 has 14 residues. Trimming took off 11 bases at V and 1 base at J, with 15 bases between the two ends. The CDR3 DNA follows: TGTGCCTCATCTGCCCCAGAAAGCAATCAGCCCCAGCATTTT. Its protein product is CASSAPESNQPQHF.

The chain employs TRBV12-3 or TRBV12-4 and TRBJ2-1, with a possible D match to TRBD2 (6 bases). The CDR3 is made up of 13 amino acids. Trimming left V 8 bases short and J 1 base short, with 9 bases between. DNA for the CDR3: TGTGCCAGCCGCCGGGGGTCCTACAATGAGCAGTTCTTC. Encoded protein: CASRRGSYNEQFF.

This chain connects TRBV6-4 to TRBJ2-7; 8 nucleotides agree with TRBD2. Germline V CDR1 and CDR2: MRHNA, SNTAGT. This CDR3 has 15 residues. J was trimmed by 5 bases and V by 7 bases; bases with no gene match: 13. The CDR3 coding sequence is TGTGCCAGCATCGCCGGGACTAGAAAAGTCCACGAGCAGTACGTC. Protein: CASIAGTRKVHEQYV.

This chain joins TRBV7-2 and TRBJ1-5; a possible D gene is TRBD1 (6 bases). With 5 bases removed from V and 3 bases from J, the gap between germline ends came to 14 bases. The CDR3 contains 15 residues. Looked up from germline, CDR1 is SGHTA and CDR2 is FQGNSA. The CDR3 spells CASSGMPGANQPQHF. As DNA, the CDR3 is TGTGCCAGCAGCGGAATGCCGGGGGCCAATCAGCCCCAGCATTTT.

The chain carries TRBV19 and TRBJ2-7, with 8 bases lining up with TRBD2. V trimming: 1 base; J trimming: 2 bases; junction bases outside the gene matches: 1. Germline V lookup: CDR1 LNHDA, CDR2 SQIVND (reference sequence). The CDR3 sequence is 14 residues long. The CDR3: CASSIAGGPYEQYF. CDR3 coding DNA: TGTGCCAGTAGTATAGCGGGGGGGCCCTACGAGCAGTACTTC. Supplemented by reference TRBV19 and TRBJ2-7, the full variable domain reads DGGITQSPKYLFRKEGQNVTLSCEQNLNHDAMYWYRQDPGQGLRLIYYSQIVNDFQKGDIAEGYSVSREKKESFPLTVTSAQKNPTAFYLCASSIAGGPYEQYFGPGTRLTVT.